The sequence of this T cell receptor (beta chain) was determined in a study of blood T cell repertoires in COVID-19. Individuals in the exposed group had encountered a COVID-19 case within 2 weeks preceding study entry. The CDR3 is 15 residues long. Deletions cut 0 bases from V and 8 bases from J, with 11 bases between. The germline V gene has CDR1 MGHRA and CDR2 YSYEKL. Clones were read by immunoSEQ multiplex PCR, and TCRdb kept only the in-frame ones, dropping some. The sample contains some 200,000 clones, approximately 83% of which appear only once. Material: PBMCs or T cells enriched from blood (not recorded which). This receptor was taken from a woman aged 45-65 years who had been exposed to COVID-19. The chain employs TRBV4-1 and TRBJ1-6, with TRBD1 as a possible D gene (5 bases). This chain's CDR3 is CASSQEQGLYSPLHF. CDR3 bases: TGCGCCAGCAGCCAAGAGCAGGGCTTATATTCACCCCTCCACTTT.